These T cell receptor beta chains were read from a single sample in a study of ipilimumab plus nivolumab after autologous stem cell transplantation. The assay was immunoSEQ multiplex PCR, and TCRdb's table has in-frame clones only and misses some. Seen here are roughly 12,000 clones, 60% to 80% observed once, and the top ten hold more than 9.5%. The sample in question was PBMCs, obtained in a trial of ipilimumab plus nivolumab as post-transplant consolidation. Receptors were obtained from a male donor with multiple myeloma. Each CDR3 is given with its conserved first and last residue. Each record gives: J gene, D gene, V gene, CDR3 length, CDR3 protein, CDR3 DNA. A D gene is named only where the DNA matches it firmly.

TRBJ2-5 NA TRBV7-2 18 CASSPSLRTLIPKETQYF TGTGCCAGCAGCCCCTCTTTGCGAACTCTAATTCCTAAAGAGACCCAGTACTTC
TRBJ1-5 NA TRBV28 16 CASKSLETGSNQPQHF TGTGCCAGCAAGAGCTTAGAGACAGGTAGCAATCAGCCCCAGCATTTT
TRBJ2-1 TRBD2 TRBV9 16 CASSVVGTRLYNEQFF TGTGCCAGCAGCGTAGTTGGGACTAGGCTCTACAATGAGCAGTTCTTC
TRBJ2-1 NA TRBV11-3 18 CASSLGTQAALSYNEQFF TGTGCCAGCAGCTTAGGGACGCAGGCCGCCCTCTCCTACAATGAGCAGTTCTTC
TRBJ2-6 TRBD1 TRBV6-6 16 CASTPGQHSGANVLTF TGTGCCAGCACCCCGGGACAGCACTCTGGGGCCAACGTCCTGACTTTC
TRBJ2-7 NA TRBV6-6 14 CASSPLRDAYEQYF TGTGCCAGCAGTCCACTCCGGGACGCCTACGAGCAGTACTTC
TRBJ1-2 TRBD1 TRBV6-1 13 CASRIGTDYGYTF TGTGCCAGCAGGATCGGGACAGACTATGGCTACACCTTC
TRBJ1-2 NA TRBV6-1 14 CASSEARASYGYTF TGTGCCAGCAGTGAAGCCAGGGCCTCCTATGGCTACACCTTC
TRBJ2-5 TRBD1 TRBV6-6 16 CASSNRDREIQETQYF TGTGCCAGCAGTAACCGGGACAGGGAGATTCAAGAGACCCAGTACTTC
TRBJ2-3 NA TRBV11-1 16 CASKLRGERATDTQYF TGTGCCAGCAAACTAAGGGGGGAACGGGCCACAGATACGCAGTATTTT
TRBJ1-2 NA TRBV11-2 14 CASSLEAVTAGYTF TGTGCCAGCAGCTTAGAAGCAGTCACAGCTGGCTACACCTTC
TRBJ2-1 TRBD2 TRBV27 16 CASSLSLRGGGYEQFF TGTGCCAGCAGTTTATCGTTGCGGGGGGGCGGCTATGAGCAGTTCTTC
TRBJ2-1 TRBD2 TRBV11-1 14 CASSPTTSGGEQFF TGTGCCAGCAGCCCTACGACTAGCGGGGGAGAGCAGTTCTTC
TRBJ2-2 NA TRBV5-1 16 CASSLRGGLNTGELFF TGCGCCAGCAGCTTGAGGGGAGGACTGAACACCGGGGAGCTGTTTTTT
TRBJ1-1 NA TRBV5-1 13 CASSLRWNTEAFF TGCGCCAGCAGCTTGCGCTGGAACACTGAAGCTTTCTTT
TRBJ1-1 NA TRBV5-6 11 CASSLNTEAFF TGTGCCAGCAGCTTGAATACTGAAGCTTTCTTT